Listed below are T cell receptor beta chains from one sample, sequenced in a study of T cell responses to AZD1222 COVID-19 vaccine. Method: immunoSEQ multiplex PCR; TCRdb's copy keeps in-frame clones and lacks some. The sample has under 150,000 clones, roughly 90% seen once. Specimen: peripheral blood, collected 28 days after the second AZD1222 dose. These receptors all stem from an adult who received the AZD1222 COVID-19 vaccine. Each CDR3 is given with its conserved first and last residue. The order of the fields is D gene, J gene, V gene, clone size, CDR3 DNA, CDR3 protein. A D gene is named only where the DNA matches it firmly. Clone size is shown for a subset of rows, as once, few, many or a class of expanded clone.

. | TRBJ1-2 | TRBV7-8 | . | TGTGCCAGCAGCTCCGAACCTAACTATGGCTACACCTTC | CASSSEPNYGYTF
. | TRBJ1-1 | TRBV30 | . | TGTGCCTGGGTCCCCGTGGAGAACACTGAAGCTTTCTTT | CAWVPVENTEAFF
. | TRBJ2-1 | TRBV7-3 | . | TGTGCCAGCAGCTTAAGCGGGGACCCCTACAATGAGCAGTTCTTC | CASSLSGDPYNEQFF
TRBD1 | TRBJ1-1 | TRBV27 | . | TGTGCCAGCAGTACGAACAGGGGTCGGGGGAACACTGAAGCTTTCTTT | CASSTNRGRGNTEAFF
TRBD1 | TRBJ2-3 | TRBV11-2 | once | TGTGCCAGCAGCCCTCAGACAGGGCGGTCCACAGATACGCAGTATTTT | CASSPQTGRSTDTQYF
. | TRBJ2-2 | TRBV2 | . | TGTGCCAGCAGTCCCAGGGGGAACACCGGGGAGCTGTTTTTT | CASSPRGNTGELFF
TRBD1 | TRBJ2-1 | TRBV11-2 | few | TGTGCCAGCAGCTTAGGACAGGGTTATGAGCAGTTCTTC | CASSLGQGYEQFF
TRBD2 | TRBJ2-7 | TRBV6-6 | . | TGTGCCAGCAGTTCCCCCGCTAGCGGGAGCTCCTACGAGCAGTACTTC | CASSSPASGSSYEQYF
TRBD1 | TRBJ2-6 | TRBV6-6 | . | TGTGCCAGCAAAAAGGACAGGTTAGACGTCCTGACTTTC | CASKKDRLDVLTF
. | TRBJ1-5 | TRBV19 | once | TGTGCCAGTAGTATAAACAGGGATCAGCCCCAGCATTTT | CASSINRDQPQHF
. | TRBJ1-2 | TRBV5-1 | . | TGCGCCAGCAGCTTGGTAAAGGGTGGCGGCTACACCTTC | CASSLVKGGGYTF
. | TRBJ1-1 | TRBV2 | . | TGTGCCAGCAGGCTTTCCGGGCCGATGAACACTGAAGCTTTCTTT | CASRLSGPMNTEAFF
. | TRBJ2-1 | TRBV2 | . | TGTGCCAGCAGTGCTAGGACCACGGCCAGGTTCTTC | CASSARTTARFF
TRBD1 | TRBJ1-6 | TRBV19 | . | TGTGCCAGTAGTATAAAAGGGACAGGGGTGAACAATTCACCCCTCCACTTT | CASSIKGTGVNNSPLHF
. | TRBJ1-1 | TRBV9 | . | TGTGCCAGCAGCGTAGGTTTGACAGGAGGTGACACTGAAGCTTTCTTT | CASSVGLTGGDTEAFF
TRBD2 | TRBJ2-1 | TRBV27 | . | TGTGCCACCTGGGGGACTAGCGGGCCTGCGGGAGACAATGAGCAGTTCTTC | CATWGTSGPAGDNEQFF
. | TRBJ1-1 | TRBV29-1 | . | TGCAGCGTTGAAAGGGGGGGGACTGAAGCTTTCTTT | CSVERGGTEAFF
. | TRBJ1-1 | TRBV30 | . | TGTGCCTGGAACCGGGACGGGCGTGAAGCTTTCTTT | CAWNRDGREAFF
. | TRBJ1-1 | TRBV6-2/TRBV6-3 | . | TGTGCCAGCAGTTACTCCTCTCGGCCGCCAAACACTGAAGCTTTCTTT | CASSYSSRPPNTEAFF
. | TRBJ2-3 | TRBV28 | once | TGTGCCAGCAGCCTCCCGGGGAAGGGAATGGATACGCAGTATTTT | CASSLPGKGMDTQYF
. | TRBJ2-1 | TRBV10-1 | . | TGCGCCAGCAGTGAGGGAGGGGGCGGTAAGCAGTTCTTC | CASSEGGGGKQFF
. | TRBJ1-4 | TRBV28 | . | TGTGCCAGCAACTTACATGCTCCAGGGTCAACTAATGAAAAACTGTTTTTT | CASNLHAPGSTNEKLFF
. | TRBJ1-5 | TRBV11-2 | . | TGTGCCAGCAGTTTACACGGGGGGCAGCCCCAGCATTTT | CASSLHGGQPQHF
. | TRBJ2-1 | TRBV2 | once | TGTGCCAGCGTCTCCGAAGGGGGGTCCTACAATGAGCAGTTCTTC | CASVSEGGSYNEQFF
. | TRBJ2-4 | TRBV5-4 | . | TGTGCCAGCAGCTTATTTACTAGCCAAAAAAACATTCAGTACTTC | CASSLFTSQKNIQYF
. | TRBJ1-2 | TRBV7-8 | once | TGTGCCAGCAGCTTAGTCGGGACCGATACTCTTTTCTATGGCTACACCTTC | CASSLVGTDTLFYGYTF
. | TRBJ2-3 | TRBV6-2/TRBV6-3 | . | TGTGCCAGCAGTTACTACACAGATACGCAGTATTTT | CASSYYTDTQYF
. | TRBJ1-1 | TRBV5-5 | . | TGTGCCAGCAGCCTCGTGGGTGGGAACACTGAAGCTTTCTTT | CASSLVGGNTEAFF
. | TRBJ2-1 | TRBV18 | . | TGTGCCAGCTCACCGGGCGGGGAGTGGTCCTACAATGAGCAGTTCTTC | CASSPGGEWSYNEQFF
TRBD2 | TRBJ2-7 | TRBV6-2/TRBV6-3 | . | TGTGCCAGCAGTTACTCCCCCAGGACTAGCGGGAGTAGAATGTACTTC | CASSYSPRTSGSRMYF
. | TRBJ1-6 | TRBV10-3 | few | TGTGCCATCAGTGACAGGGCCGTACCCCTCCACTTT | CAISDRAVPLHF
. | TRBJ1-1 | TRBV27 | . | TGTGCCAGCAGTTTCCTTCGGGTAGGGCTACCGACTGAAGCTTTCTTT | CASSFLRVGLPTEAFF
TRBD1 | TRBJ1-5 | TRBV9 | . | TGTGCCAGCACACGCCGGGACAGGGTCCATAGCAATCAGCCCCAGCATTTT | CASTRRDRVHSNQPQHF
TRBD2 | TRBJ2-1 | TRBV27 | . | TGTGCCAGCAGCCCGACTAGCGGGAGATACAATGAGCAGTTCTTC | CASSPTSGRYNEQFF
TRBD2 | TRBJ2-2 | TRBV7-6 | . | TGTGCCAGCAGCTTACGGGCTAGCGGGGGTGACACCGGGGAGCTGTTTTTT | CASSLRASGGDTGELFF
. | TRBJ2-7 | TRBV10-3 | once | TGTGCCATCAGTGAGTCAAAGGGGAACTCCTACGAGCAGTACTTC | CAISESKGNSYEQYF
TRBD1 | TRBJ2-7 | TRBV28 | . | TGTGCCAGCAGTTCCCATTCCGGGACAGGCAACTTGGGGTACTTC | CASSSHSGTGNLGYF
. | TRBJ1-6 | TRBV9 | . | TGTGCCAGCAGCGTAGGCAGGGGAATGAATAATTCACCCCTCCACTTT | CASSVGRGMNNSPLHF
. | TRBJ1-2 | TRBV6-1 | . | TGTGCCAGCAGTGAACAGACCTCACATGGCTACACCTTC | CASSEQTSHGYTF
TRBD2 | TRBJ2-5 | TRBV9 | once | TGTGCCAGCAGCGTAGGACAAACTAGCGTTGGGACCCAGTACTTC | CASSVGQTSVGTQYF
. | TRBJ2-3 | TRBV5-1 | . | TGCGCCAGCAGCTCCGGAATCTGGACAGCCACAGATACGCAGTATTTT | CASSSGIWTATDTQYF
. | TRBJ1-5 | TRBV28 | . | TGTGCCAGCACCCGCGTTGGGGGGGATAATCAGCCCCAGCATTTT | CASTRVGGDNQPQHF
. | TRBJ2-2 | TRBV29-1 | . | TGCAGCGTCGAATCTACCGGGGAGCTGTTTTTT | CSVESTGELFF
TRBD1 | TRBJ1-1 | TRBV9 | . | TGTGCCAGCAGCCCGAGCGGGCGAGGGGGCTTGACTGAAGCTTTCTTT | CASSPSGRGGLTEAFF
. | TRBJ2-5 | TRBV6-2/TRBV6-3 | . | TGTGCCAGCAGTTACGGGGGCGATGTCCAAGAGACCCAGTACTTC | CASSYGGDVQETQYF